This T cell receptor (beta chain) was obtained from a study of cytomegalovirus exposure and HLA in healthy donors. Amplification used 60 Vbeta primers and 13 Jbeta primers. The data were produced by immunoSEQ multiplex PCR, yet TCRdb's version contains in-frame clones alone and is incomplete. The sample lists 150,000 or so clones; roughly 73% were seen once. V dropped 5 bases and J dropped 0; count of bases not matched to a gene: 5. Germline V gene sequence: CDR1 MNHNY, CDR2 SVGAGI (reference sequence). The CDR3 spans 15 residues. This clone showed up just once. This sequence joins TRBV6-6 and TRBJ2-7, with TRBD2 identical over 9 bases. This receptor was identified in a middle-aged woman in good health and CMV-seropositive. Sequencing used PBMCs. The CDR3 coding sequence is TGTGCCAGCAGTCCGACTAGCGGCTACTCCTACGAGCAGTACTTC. It specifies CASSPTSGYSYEQYF.